Presented here are 9 T cell receptor beta chains from one specimen sequenced in a study of blood T cell repertoires in COVID-19. The data were produced by immunoSEQ multiplex PCR, yet TCRdb's version contains in-frame clones alone and is incomplete. The sample carries roughly 250,000 clones, about nine tenths recorded once. Sequencing was performed on PBMCs or T cells enriched from blood (not recorded which). These receptor sequences come from a woman aged 25 to 39 with acute COVID-19.

The DNA for the CDR3 is TGTGCCAGCAGCTTGGCCGAACGACTACGGGGCGAGCAGTACTTC. This gives the protein CASSLAERLRGEQYF. J is TRBJ2-7 and V is TRBV5-6; possibly TRBD2 for D (5 bases). The CDR3 is made up of 15 amino acids. In germline, CDR1 is SGHDT, CDR2 YYEEEE. V was cut by 0 bases and J by 6 bases, with 16 bases left in between.

This chain links TRBV7-3 with TRBJ2-3; TRBD1 matches at 9 bases. Germline V lookup: CDR1 SGHTA, CDR2 FQGTGA. The CDR3 has 15 amino acids. V trimming: 5 bases; J trimming: 5 bases; junction bases outside the gene matches: 8. CDR3 loop: CASSAGTGFQDTQYF. The DNA for the CDR3 is TGTGCCAGCAGCGCTGGGACAGGGTTTCAAGATACGCAGTATTTT.

The chain employs TRBV13 and TRBJ1-3; possible D gene TRBD1, 6 bases. There are 15 residues in the CDR3. V was cut by 5 bases and J by 0 bases, with 11 bases left in between. The V gene's germline CDR1 is PRHDT and CDR2 FYEKMQ (reference sequence). Written as DNA, the CDR3 is TGTGCCAGCAGCCCAATAGGGGGCTCTGGAAACACCATATATTTT. Translated, it gives CASSPIGGSGNTIYF.

J is TRBJ2-2 and V is TRBV7-8, with unresolved D. Trimming stripped 1 base from V and 6 bases from J, with 9 bases between. Germline loops: CDR1 SGHVS, CDR2 FQNEAQ. This CDR3 contains 14 residues. As DNA, the CDR3 is TGTGCCAGCAGCTTAGAGTCACAATCCGGGGAGCTGTTTTTT. Translated: CASSLESQSGELFF. Supplemented by reference TRBV7-8 and TRBJ2-2, the full variable domain reads GAGVSQSPRYKVAKRGQDVALRCDPISGHVSLFWYQQALGQGPEFLTYFQNEAQLDKSGLPSDRFFAERPEGSVSTLKIQRTQQEDSAVYLCASSLESQSGELFFGEGSRLTVL.

The chain couples TRBV14 to TRBJ1-5; 7 nucleotides agree with TRBD1. V trimming: 5 bases; J trimming: 3 bases; junction bases outside the gene matches: 1. The CDR3 has 13 amino acids. In germline, CDR1 is SGHDN, CDR2 FVKESK. CDR3 nucleotides: TGTGCCAGCAGCAGGGGGCCCAATCAGCCCCAGCATTTT. Translating gives CASSRGPNQPQHF.

J is TRBJ1-2 and V is TRBV28; D perhaps matches TRBD1 (5 bases). Germline loops: CDR1 MDHEN, CDR2 SYDVKM. The CDR3 covers 13 residues. V was shortened by 6 bases and J by 0 bases, with 8 bases between the two germline ends. This chain's CDR3 is CASRGGSNYGYTF. CDR3 in DNA: TGTGCCAGCAGGGGGGGTTCTAACTATGGCTACACCTTC.

This clone has a single count. CDR3: CASVSTGGRETQYF. CDR3 DNA sequence: TGTGCCAGCGTCTCCACAGGGGGCAGGGAGACCCAGTACTTC. J is TRBJ2-5 and V is TRBV2, with 9 bases identical to TRBD1. The CDR3 covers 14 residues. J gave up 5 bases and V 8 bases, and 9 bases lay outside the gene matches. Germline V gene sequence: CDR1 SNHLY, CDR2 FYNNEI. The full variable domain, its missing parts supplied by reference TRBV2 and TRBJ2-5, is EPEVTQTPSHQVTQMGQEVILRCVPISNHLYFYWYRQILGQKVEFLVSFYNNEISEKSEIFDDQFSVERPDGSNFTLKIRSTKLEDSAMYFCASVSTGGRETQYFGPGTRLLVL.

This clone was detected only once. V gene TRBV4-3 combines with J gene TRBJ2-1; TRBD2 matches 9 bases. The CDR3 sequence is 17 residues long. Germline V gives CDR1 LGHNA, CDR2 YSLEER. The V and J ends lost 0 bases and 7 bases, in that order; junction bases with no gene match: 10. The CDR3 sequence: CASSQDSASGAVNEQFF. CDR3 nucleotide sequence: TGCGCCAGCAGCCAAGATTCCGCTAGCGGGGCCGTGAATGAGCAGTTCTTC.

The chain links TRBV5-6 to TRBJ2-3; D call uncertain. Deletions cut 1 base from V and 2 bases from J, with 11 bases between. The germline CDR1 and CDR2 sequences are SGHDT and YYEEEE. There are 15 residues in the CDR3. This CDR3 is CASSLSPRFTDTQYF. The CDR3 DNA sequence: TGTGCCAGCAGCTTGAGTCCGCGGTTCACAGATACGCAGTATTTT.